These T cell receptor beta chains were read from a single sample in a study of human T cells and chemical hapten exposure. One entry per CDR3 protein, called by TCRdb with MiXCR from the RACE reads. The sample lists 65,000 to 95,000 distinct CDR3 sequences, around 9.3% seen once, with about 1.8% in the top ten. Material for sequencing was whole blood. The source is a female donor in good health. Some clones in this sample may be carry-over from other donors' samples. Both conserved end residues are part of each CDR3. A D gene is named only where the DNA matches it firmly. Only some rows state a clone size, as once, few, many or a class for expanded clones.

cdr3_aa: CASSYWGTPISNTEAFF
cdr3_nt: TGTGCCAGCAGTTATTGGGGCACGCCGATCTCGAACACTGAAGCTTTCTTT
clone_size: NA
j_call: TRBJ1-1
d_call: NA
v_call: TRBV6-5

cdr3_aa: CSVGTVIGPQHF
cdr3_nt: TGCAGCGTTGGTACGGTGATCGGGCCCCAGCATTTT
clone_size: NA
j_call: TRBJ1-5
d_call: NA
v_call: TRBV29-1

cdr3_aa: CASSPLLTGYNSPLHF
cdr3_nt: TGTGCCAGCAGCCCCCTACTAACAGGGTATAATTCACCCCTCCACTTT
clone_size: NA
j_call: TRBJ1-6
d_call: NA
v_call: TRBV7-9

cdr3_aa: CASSAGTGDFEKLFF
cdr3_nt: TGCGCCAGCAGCGCCGGGACAGGGGATTTTGAAAAACTGTTTTTT
clone_size: once
j_call: TRBJ1-4
d_call: TRBD1
v_call: TRBV5-1

cdr3_aa: CASSAPLGQGTYEQYF
cdr3_nt: TGTGCCAGCAGTGCGCCTTTGGGACAGGGAACATACGAGCAGTACTTC
clone_size: NA
j_call: TRBJ2-7
d_call: TRBD1
v_call: TRBV28

cdr3_aa: CASSPITGPEAFF
cdr3_nt: TGTGCCAGCAGCCCAATAACGGGCCCTGAAGCTTTCTTT
clone_size: many
j_call: TRBJ1-1
d_call: NA
v_call: TRBV7-9

cdr3_aa: CASSFVYQTQAKNIQYF
cdr3_nt: TGTGCCAGCAGTTTTGTATACCAGACCCAAGCCAAAAACATTCAGTACTTC
clone_size: few
j_call: TRBJ2-4
d_call: NA
v_call: TRBV28

cdr3_aa: CASSHGQGKRSYNSPLHF
cdr3_nt: TGTGCCAGCAGCCACGGACAGGGAAAGAGATCCTATAATTCACCCCTCCACTTT
clone_size: many
j_call: TRBJ1-6
d_call: TRBD1
v_call: TRBV9

cdr3_aa: CASSPDMTGELFF
cdr3_nt: TGTGCCAGCAGCCCTGACATGACCGGGGAGCTGTTTTTT
clone_size: few
j_call: TRBJ2-2
d_call: NA
v_call: TRBV5-8

cdr3_aa: CASKGTRPSDTQYF
cdr3_nt: TGTGCCAGCAAGGGGACTCGCCCGTCAGATACGCAGTATTTT
clone_size: many
j_call: TRBJ2-3
d_call: NA
v_call: TRBV6-5

cdr3_aa: CASTTGTDNSPLHF
cdr3_nt: TGTGCCAGCACCACCGGGACAGATAATTCACCCCTCCACTTT
clone_size: medium-sized
j_call: TRBJ1-6
d_call: TRBD1
v_call: TRBV6-5

cdr3_aa: CASRGALNTEAFF
cdr3_nt: TGCGCCAGCAGGGGAGCGCTGAACACTGAAGCTTTCTTT
clone_size: few
j_call: TRBJ1-1
d_call: NA
v_call: TRBV5-1

cdr3_aa: CASSQDWIQGDNSPLHF
cdr3_nt: TGTGCCAGCAGCCAAGACTGGATCCAGGGGGACAATTCACCCCTCCACTTT
clone_size: NA
j_call: TRBJ1-6
d_call: TRBD1
v_call: TRBV3-1

cdr3_aa: CASSSGSTDTQYF
cdr3_nt: TGTGCCAGCAGCAGCGGGAGCACAGATACGCAGTATTTT
clone_size: NA
j_call: TRBJ2-3
d_call: NA
v_call: TRBV6-5

cdr3_aa: CASSPGLPSYEQYF
cdr3_nt: TGTGCCAGCAGCCCGGGACTTCCCTCCTACGAGCAGTACTTC
clone_size: NA
j_call: TRBJ2-7
d_call: NA
v_call: TRBV7-2

cdr3_aa: CASSVFKNTEAFF
cdr3_nt: TGTGCCAGCAGTGTTTTCAAGAACACTGAAGCTTTCTTT
clone_size: many
j_call: TRBJ1-1
d_call: NA
v_call: TRBV2

cdr3_aa: CASSGERQGADSPLNF
cdr3_nt: TGTGCCAGCAGCGGGGAAAGACAGGGGGCGGATTCACCCCTCAACTTT
clone_size: NA
j_call: TRBJ1-6
d_call: TRBD1
v_call: TRBV9

cdr3_aa: CASSQQGVNTEACF
cdr3_nt: TGTGCCAGCAGCCAACAGGGGGTGAACACTGAAGCTTGCTTT
clone_size: many
j_call: TRBJ1-1
d_call: TRBD1
v_call: TRBV6-6

cdr3_aa: CSGTGTSGYNEQFF
cdr3_nt: TGCAGTGGGACCGGGACTAGCGGATACAATGAGCAGTTCTTC
clone_size: few
j_call: TRBJ2-1
d_call: TRBD2
v_call: TRBV20-1

cdr3_aa: CASPALQGAGQPQHF
cdr3_nt: TGTGCCAGCCCGGCCCTACAGGGCGCGGGGCAGCCCCAGCATTTT
clone_size: many
j_call: TRBJ1-5
d_call: NA
v_call: TRBV6-4

cdr3_aa: CSAKRGIGGSNQPQHF
cdr3_nt: TGCAGTGCTAAACGGGGGATCGGGGGTAGCAATCAGCCCCAGCATTTT
clone_size: many
j_call: TRBJ1-5
d_call: NA
v_call: TRBV20-1

cdr3_aa: CSAADGGTFDEQYF
cdr3_nt: TGCAGTGCCGCAGACGGGGGGACCTTTGACGAGCAGTACTTC
clone_size: NA
j_call: TRBJ2-7
d_call: TRBD2
v_call: TRBV20-1

cdr3_aa: CATRSPGLAGGTSYEQYF
cdr3_nt: TGTGCCACCAGAAGTCCGGGACTAGCGGGGGGGACCTCCTACGAGCAGTACTTC
clone_size: many
j_call: TRBJ2-7
d_call: TRBD2
v_call: TRBV24-1

cdr3_aa: CSAKDGGSGANVLTF
cdr3_nt: TGCAGTGCTAAGGACGGGGGATCTGGGGCCAACGTCCTGACTTTC
clone_size: many
j_call: TRBJ2-6
d_call: NA
v_call: TRBV20-1

cdr3_aa: CASSVVGQPEAFF
cdr3_nt: TGTGCCAGCAGCGTAGTGGGCCAGCCTGAAGCTTTCTTT
clone_size: NA
j_call: TRBJ1-1
d_call: NA
v_call: TRBV9

cdr3_aa: CASGPDTQYF
cdr3_nt: TGTGCCAGCGGCCCAGATACGCAGTATTTT
clone_size: NA
j_call: TRBJ2-3
d_call: NA
v_call: TRBV7-8

cdr3_aa: CASSEGQGAGQPQHF
cdr3_nt: TGTGCCAGCAGTGAAGGTCAGGGGGCTGGTCAGCCCCAGCATTTT
clone_size: NA
j_call: TRBJ1-5
d_call: TRBD1
v_call: TRBV2

cdr3_aa: CASSLGDSPYEQYF
cdr3_nt: TGTGCCAGCAGCTTAGGGGACAGTCCCTACGAGCAGTACTTC
clone_size: many
j_call: TRBJ2-7
d_call: TRBD1
v_call: TRBV7-9

cdr3_aa: CASSLGGFGTQYF
cdr3_nt: TGTGCCAGCAGCTTAGGAGGCTTCGGGACCCAGTACTTC
clone_size: few
j_call: TRBJ2-5
d_call: NA
v_call: TRBV11-2

cdr3_aa: CASSLTPGQGSEAFF
cdr3_nt: TGTGCCAGCAGCCTTACGCCGGGACAGGGGAGTGAAGCTTTCTTT
clone_size: NA
j_call: TRBJ1-1
d_call: TRBD1
v_call: TRBV7-9

cdr3_aa: CASSLEEGSYEQYF
cdr3_nt: TGCGCCAGCAGCTTGGAAGAGGGCTCCTACGAGCAGTACTTC
clone_size: many
j_call: TRBJ2-7
d_call: NA
v_call: TRBV5-1

cdr3_aa: CASSLARADGYTF
cdr3_nt: TGTGCCAGCAGCTTGGCCAGGGCGGATGGCTACACCTTC
clone_size: few
j_call: TRBJ1-2
d_call: NA
v_call: TRBV5-4

cdr3_aa: CASTQRRTATNEKLFF
cdr3_nt: TGTGCCAGCACCCAACGGCGGACGGCCACTAATGAAAAACTGTTTTTT
clone_size: few
j_call: TRBJ1-4
d_call: NA
v_call: TRBV6-2/TRBV6-3

cdr3_aa: CSATTTGANTGELFF
cdr3_nt: TGCAGCGCAACAACGACAGGGGCGAACACCGGGGAGCTGTTTTTT
clone_size: few
j_call: TRBJ2-2
d_call: TRBD1
v_call: TRBV29-1

cdr3_aa: CASSLVLETQYF
cdr3_nt: TGTGCCAGCAGCTTGGTATTGGAGACCCAGTACTTC
clone_size: many
j_call: TRBJ2-5
d_call: NA
v_call: TRBV7-9

cdr3_aa: CSARDWEPSSVDTQYF
cdr3_nt: TGCAGTGCTAGAGATTGGGAGCCGAGTTCGGTCGATACGCAGTATTTT
clone_size: few
j_call: TRBJ2-3
d_call: NA
v_call: TRBV20-1

cdr3_aa: CASSLWAGAVTDTQYF
cdr3_nt: TGTGCCAGCAGTTTATGGGCGGGGGCCGTCACAGATACGCAGTATTTT
clone_size: NA
j_call: TRBJ2-3
d_call: NA
v_call: TRBV27

cdr3_aa: CASSDSAAEQYF
cdr3_nt: TGTGCCAGCAGTGACAGTGCAGCCGAGCAGTACTTC
clone_size: NA
j_call: TRBJ2-7
d_call: NA
v_call: TRBV12-3/TRBV12-4

cdr3_aa: CAISEPGQGPDTQYF
cdr3_nt: TGTGCCATCAGTGAACCGGGACAGGGGCCAGATACGCAGTATTTT
clone_size: NA
j_call: TRBJ2-3
d_call: TRBD1
v_call: TRBV10-3

cdr3_aa: CASSGEGHTSYEQYF
cdr3_nt: TGTGCCAGCAGCGGAGAGGGACACACAAGCTACGAGCAGTACTTC
clone_size: NA
j_call: TRBJ2-7
d_call: NA
v_call: TRBV2

cdr3_aa: CASSSGQGASGYTF
cdr3_nt: TGTGCCAGCAGTTCCGGACAGGGGGCGAGTGGCTACACCTTC
clone_size: NA
j_call: TRBJ1-2
d_call: TRBD1
v_call: TRBV6-5

cdr3_aa: CSVGVSRTGELFF
cdr3_nt: TGCAGCGTGGGGGTATCGAGGACCGGGGAGCTGTTTTTT
clone_size: many
j_call: TRBJ2-2
d_call: NA
v_call: TRBV29-1

cdr3_aa: CASSPLGRNTEAFF
cdr3_nt: TGTGCCAGCAGCCCCCTTGGTAGGAACACTGAAGCTTTCTTT
clone_size: many
j_call: TRBJ1-1
d_call: NA
v_call: TRBV3-1

cdr3_aa: CASSYSEGENTEAFF
cdr3_nt: TGTGCCAGCAGTTACTCAGAGGGGGAAAACACTGAAGCTTTCTTT
clone_size: many
j_call: TRBJ1-1
d_call: NA
v_call: TRBV6-5

cdr3_aa: CSARKRGGRGMTDTQYF
cdr3_nt: TGCAGTGCTAGAAAACGGGGGGGCCGAGGCATGACAGATACGCAGTATTTT
clone_size: many
j_call: TRBJ2-3
d_call: TRBD2
v_call: TRBV20-1

cdr3_aa: CAWSVQAEQYF
cdr3_nt: TGTGCCTGGAGTGTACAGGCCGAGCAGTACTTC
clone_size: few
j_call: TRBJ2-7
d_call: NA
v_call: TRBV30

cdr3_aa: CASSPGQGPLNTEAFF
cdr3_nt: TGTGCCAGCTCACCGGGACAGGGGCCGCTGAACACTGAAGCTTTCTTT
clone_size: many
j_call: TRBJ1-1
d_call: TRBD1
v_call: TRBV18

cdr3_aa: CSAPQIGTGGFGSNQPQHF
cdr3_nt: TGCAGTGCCCCCCAGATAGGGACAGGGGGCTTCGGTAGCAATCAGCCCCAGCATTTT
clone_size: many
j_call: TRBJ1-5
d_call: TRBD1
v_call: TRBV20-1

cdr3_aa: CASSKPSGFADEQYF
cdr3_nt: TGTGCCAGCAGCAAACCGTCCGGGTTTGCCGACGAGCAGTACTTC
clone_size: NA
j_call: TRBJ2-7
d_call: NA
v_call: TRBV21-1

cdr3_aa: CASSPGYRSSYEQYF
cdr3_nt: TGTGCCAGCAGCCCAGGGTACAGGAGTTCCTACGAGCAGTACTTC
clone_size: NA
j_call: TRBJ2-7
d_call: NA
v_call: TRBV7-2

cdr3_aa: CASSLPSRAEAFF
cdr3_nt: TGTGCCAGCAGCTTACCAAGCAGAGCTGAAGCTTTCTTT
clone_size: NA
j_call: TRBJ1-1
d_call: NA
v_call: TRBV7-9

cdr3_aa: CASSQLGVGETQYF
cdr3_nt: TGTGCCAGCAGTCAGCTAGGGGTAGGAGAGACCCAGTACTTC
clone_size: few
j_call: TRBJ2-5
d_call: NA
v_call: TRBV9

cdr3_aa: CASRAFAATDTQYF
cdr3_nt: TGTGCCAGCAGAGCGTTCGCCGCCACAGATACGCAGTATTTT
clone_size: few
j_call: TRBJ2-3
d_call: NA
v_call: TRBV6-5

cdr3_aa: CASSSPLMRGSTDTQYF
cdr3_nt: TGTGCCAGCAGCTCCCCTCTAATGCGGGGGAGCACAGATACGCAGTATTTT
clone_size: few
j_call: TRBJ2-3
d_call: TRBD2
v_call: TRBV7-2

cdr3_aa: CASSYPGQEDYGYTF
cdr3_nt: TGTGCCAGCAGCTATCCGGGACAGGAAGACTATGGCTACACCTTC
clone_size: NA
j_call: TRBJ1-2
d_call: TRBD1
v_call: TRBV5-5

cdr3_aa: CASSLGAQETQYF
cdr3_nt: TGTGCCAGCAGTTTAGGTGCTCAAGAGACCCAGTACTTC
clone_size: many
j_call: TRBJ2-5
d_call: NA
v_call: TRBV12-3/TRBV12-4